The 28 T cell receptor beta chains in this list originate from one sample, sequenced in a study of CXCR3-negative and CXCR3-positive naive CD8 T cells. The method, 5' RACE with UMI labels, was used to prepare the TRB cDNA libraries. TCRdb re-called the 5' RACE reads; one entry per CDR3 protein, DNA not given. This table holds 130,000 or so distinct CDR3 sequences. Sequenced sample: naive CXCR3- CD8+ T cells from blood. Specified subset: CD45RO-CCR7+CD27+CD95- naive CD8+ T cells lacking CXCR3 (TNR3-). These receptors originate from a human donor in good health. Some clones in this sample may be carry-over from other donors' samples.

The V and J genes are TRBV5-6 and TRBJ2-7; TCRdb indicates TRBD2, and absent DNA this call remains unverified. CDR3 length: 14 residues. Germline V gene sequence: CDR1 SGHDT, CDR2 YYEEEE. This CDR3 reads CASSGSSVSYEQYF.

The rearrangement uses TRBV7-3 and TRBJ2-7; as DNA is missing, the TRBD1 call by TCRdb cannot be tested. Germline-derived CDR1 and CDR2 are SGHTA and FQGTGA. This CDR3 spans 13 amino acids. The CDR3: CASSFGASYEQYF.

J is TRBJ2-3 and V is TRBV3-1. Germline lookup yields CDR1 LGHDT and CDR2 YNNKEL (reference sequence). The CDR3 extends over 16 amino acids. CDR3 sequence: CASSQVGFGNTDTQYF.

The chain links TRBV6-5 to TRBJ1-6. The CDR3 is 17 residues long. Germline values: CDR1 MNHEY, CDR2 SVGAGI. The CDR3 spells CASSYEQTGGYNSPLHF.

CDR3 amino acids: CASSDSRGQGSYEQYF. The rearrangement uses TRBV6-4 and TRBJ2-7; TCRdb outputs TRBD1, but without DNA this stays unchecked. CDR1 and CDR2 from the germline V gene are MRHNA and SNTAGT. This CDR3 is built from 16 residues.

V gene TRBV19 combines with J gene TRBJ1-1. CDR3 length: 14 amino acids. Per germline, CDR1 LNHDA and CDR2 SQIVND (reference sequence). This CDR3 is CASSLDFMNTEAFF. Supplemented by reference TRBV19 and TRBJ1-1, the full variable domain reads DGGITQSPKYLFRKEGQNVTLSCEQNLNHDAMYWYRQDPGQGLRLIYYSQIVNDFQKGDIAEGYSVSREKKESFPLTVTSAQKNPTAFYLCASSLDFMNTEAFFGQGTRLTVV.

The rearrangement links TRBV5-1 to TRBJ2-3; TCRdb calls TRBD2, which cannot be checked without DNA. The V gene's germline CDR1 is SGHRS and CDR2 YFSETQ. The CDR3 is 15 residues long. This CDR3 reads CASSFQSAGTDTQYF.

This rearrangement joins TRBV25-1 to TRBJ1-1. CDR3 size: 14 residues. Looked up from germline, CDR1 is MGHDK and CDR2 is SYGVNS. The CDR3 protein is CASSETSGGTEAFF.

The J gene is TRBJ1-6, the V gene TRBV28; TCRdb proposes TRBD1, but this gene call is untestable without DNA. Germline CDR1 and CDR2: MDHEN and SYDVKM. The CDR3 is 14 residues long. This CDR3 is CASRPGISNSPLHF. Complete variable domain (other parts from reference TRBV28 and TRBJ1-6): DVKVTQSSRYLVKRTGEKVFLECVQDMDHENMFWYRQDPGLGLRLIYFSYDVKMKEKGDIPEGYSVSREKKERFSLILESASTNQTSMYLCASRPGISNSPLHFGNGTRLTVT.

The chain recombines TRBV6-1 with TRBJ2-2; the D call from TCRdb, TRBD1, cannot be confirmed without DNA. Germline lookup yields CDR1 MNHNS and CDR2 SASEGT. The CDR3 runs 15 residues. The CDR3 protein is CASSARRDATGELFF.

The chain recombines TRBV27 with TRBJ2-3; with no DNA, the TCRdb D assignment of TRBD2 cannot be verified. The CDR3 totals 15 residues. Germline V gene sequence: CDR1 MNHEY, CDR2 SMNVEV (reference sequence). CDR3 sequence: CASSGPPYGTDTQYF.

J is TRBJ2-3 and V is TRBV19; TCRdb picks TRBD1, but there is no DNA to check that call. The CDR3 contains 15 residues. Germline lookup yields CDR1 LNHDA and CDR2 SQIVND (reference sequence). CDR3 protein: CASIPGTGITDTQYF.

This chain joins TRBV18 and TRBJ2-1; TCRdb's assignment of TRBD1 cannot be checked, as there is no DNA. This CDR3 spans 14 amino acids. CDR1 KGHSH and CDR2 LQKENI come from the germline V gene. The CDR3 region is CASSRTGMDNEQFF. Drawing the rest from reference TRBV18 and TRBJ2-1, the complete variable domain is NAGVMQNPRHLVRRRGQEARLRCSPMKGHSHVYWYRQLPEEGLKFMVYLQKENIIDESGMPKERFSAEFPKEGPSILRIQQVVRGDSAAYFCASSRTGMDNEQFFGPGTRLTVL.

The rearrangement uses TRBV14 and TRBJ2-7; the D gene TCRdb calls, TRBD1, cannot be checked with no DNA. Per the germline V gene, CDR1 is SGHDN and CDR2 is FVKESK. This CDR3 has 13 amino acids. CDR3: CASRDRGHYEQYF.

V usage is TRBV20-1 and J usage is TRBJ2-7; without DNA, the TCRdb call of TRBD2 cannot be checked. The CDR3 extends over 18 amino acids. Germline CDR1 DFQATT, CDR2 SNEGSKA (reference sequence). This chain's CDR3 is CSARTLLGLAGGPYEQYF.

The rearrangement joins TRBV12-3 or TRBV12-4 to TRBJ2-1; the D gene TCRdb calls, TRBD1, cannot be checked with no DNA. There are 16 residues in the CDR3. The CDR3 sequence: CASSDYLGTGSNEQFF.

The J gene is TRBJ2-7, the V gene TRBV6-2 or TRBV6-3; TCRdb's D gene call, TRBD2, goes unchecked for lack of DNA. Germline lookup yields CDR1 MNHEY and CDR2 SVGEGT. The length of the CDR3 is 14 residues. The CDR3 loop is CASSYGLAAYEQYF.

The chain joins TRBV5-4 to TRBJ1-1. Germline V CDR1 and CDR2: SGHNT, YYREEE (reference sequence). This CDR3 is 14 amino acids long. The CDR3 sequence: CASSLYPANTEAFF. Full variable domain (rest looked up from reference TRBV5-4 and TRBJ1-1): ETGVTQSPTHLIKTRGQQVTLRCSSQSGHNTVSWYQQALGQGPQFIFQYYREEENGRGNFPPRFSGLQFPNYSSELNVNALELDDSALYLCASSLYPANTEAFFGQGTRLTVV.

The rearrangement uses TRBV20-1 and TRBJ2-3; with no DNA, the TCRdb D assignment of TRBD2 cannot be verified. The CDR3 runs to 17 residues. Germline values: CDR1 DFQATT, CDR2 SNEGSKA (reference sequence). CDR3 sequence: CSARDSALAGGPVTQYF.

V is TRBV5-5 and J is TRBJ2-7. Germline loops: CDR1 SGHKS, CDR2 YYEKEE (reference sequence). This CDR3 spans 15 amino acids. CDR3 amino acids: CASSLDELISYEQYF.

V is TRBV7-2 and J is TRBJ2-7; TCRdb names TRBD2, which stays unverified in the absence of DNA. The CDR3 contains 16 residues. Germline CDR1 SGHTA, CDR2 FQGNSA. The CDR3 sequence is CASSFGGVFSSYEQYF. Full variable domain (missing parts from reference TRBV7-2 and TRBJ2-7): GAGVSQSPSNKVTEKGKDVELRCDPISGHTALYWYRQSLGQGLEFLIYFQGNSAPDKSGLPSDRFSAERTGGSVSTLTIQRTQQEDSAVYLCASSFGGVFSSYEQYFGPGTRLTVT.

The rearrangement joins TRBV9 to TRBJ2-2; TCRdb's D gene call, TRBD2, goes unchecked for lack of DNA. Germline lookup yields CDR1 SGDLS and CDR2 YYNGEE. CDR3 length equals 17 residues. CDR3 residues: CASSLTPLAGNTGELFF.

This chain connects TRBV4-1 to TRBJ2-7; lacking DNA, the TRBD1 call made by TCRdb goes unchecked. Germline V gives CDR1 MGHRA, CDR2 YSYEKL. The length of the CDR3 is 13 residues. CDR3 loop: CASSPTGNNEQYF.

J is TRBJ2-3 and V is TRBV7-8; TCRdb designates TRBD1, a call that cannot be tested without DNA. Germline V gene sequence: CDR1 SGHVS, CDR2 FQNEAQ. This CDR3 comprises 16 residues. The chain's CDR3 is CASSPTTGASTDTQYF. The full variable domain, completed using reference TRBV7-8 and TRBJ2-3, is GAGVSQSPRYKVAKRGQDVALRCDPISGHVSLFWYQQALGQGPEFLTYFQNEAQLDKSGLPSDRFFAERPEGSVSTLKIQRTQQEDSAVYLCASSPTTGASTDTQYFGPGTRLTVL.

CDR3 in amino acids: CASSLDLRGSGNTIYF. This chain uses TRBV5-1 with TRBJ1-3. The germline CDR1 and CDR2 sequences are SGHRS and YFSETQ. This CDR3 contains 16 residues.

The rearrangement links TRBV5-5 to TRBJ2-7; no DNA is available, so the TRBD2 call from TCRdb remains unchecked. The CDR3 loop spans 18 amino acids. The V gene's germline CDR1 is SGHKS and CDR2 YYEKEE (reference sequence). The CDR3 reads CASSLGMRLAGVRYEQYF. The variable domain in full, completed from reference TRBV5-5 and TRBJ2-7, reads DAGVTQSPTHLIKTRGQQVTLRCSPISGHKSVSWYQQVLGQGPQFIFQYYEKEERGRGNFPDRFSARQFPNYSSELNVNALLLGDSALYLCASSLGMRLAGVRYEQYFGPGTRLTVT.

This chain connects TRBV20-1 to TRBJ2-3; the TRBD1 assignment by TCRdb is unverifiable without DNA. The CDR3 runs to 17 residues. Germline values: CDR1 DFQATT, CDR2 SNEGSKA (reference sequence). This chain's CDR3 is CSARDATGGESTDTQYF.

The CDR3: CANMNYLGELFF. The rearrangement links TRBV2 to TRBJ2-2. The CDR3 spans 12 residues. CDR1 is SNHLY, CDR2 FYNNEI, per germline. The variable domain in full, with the rest retrieved from reference TRBV2 and TRBJ2-2, is EPEVTQTPSHQVTQMGQEVILRCVPISNHLYFYWYRQILGQKVEFLVSFYNNEISEKSEIFDDQFSVERPDGSNFTLKIRSTKLEDSAMYFCANMNYLGELFFGEGSRLTVL.